The 18 T cell receptor beta chains below were found in one sample sequenced in a study of blood T cell repertoires in COVID-19. The data were produced by immunoSEQ multiplex PCR, yet TCRdb's version contains in-frame clones alone and is incomplete. The table records more than 200,000 clones, approximately 86% of them present only once. The sequenced sample consisted of peripheral blood. Every receptor here comes from a woman between 55 and 75 years old with COVID-19, enrolled during active disease.

V is TRBV24-1 and J is TRBJ2-2; 9 nucleotides line up with TRBD2. The V segment lost 7 bases and the J segment 1 base; nucleotides outside the gene matches: 0. This CDR3 contains 14 residues. Germline V gives CDR1 KGHDR, CDR2 SFDVKD. The CDR3 DNA is TGTGCCACCAGGACTAGCGGGAACACCGGGGAGCTGTTTTTT. Its protein product is CATRTSGNTGELFF.

The chain has TRBV24-1 and TRBJ1-4, with 9 bases that match TRBD1. The CDR3 covers 14 residues. J gave up 7 bases and V 6 bases, and 5 bases lay outside the gene matches. The germline CDR1 and CDR2 sequences are KGHDR and SFDVKD. CDR3 coding DNA: TGTGCCACCAGTAGGACAGGGGAGGGTGAAAAACTGTTTTTT. Residues: CATSRTGEGEKLFF.

The sample holds a few counts of this clone. The V gene is TRBV28, the J gene TRBJ1-4, with D unclear. V lost 6 bases and J 4 bases, leaving 6 bases between the germline ends. The CDR3 is made up of 12 amino acids. Germline V lookup: CDR1 MDHEN, CDR2 SYDVKM. CDR3 DNA: TGTGCCAGCAGCTCTCTTAATGAAAAACTGTTTTTT. Translated: CASSSLNEKLFF.

This clone was counted once. This chain connects TRBV7-9 to TRBJ2-3, with D possibly matching TRBD2 (6 bases). The CDR3 is 15 residues long. Looked up from germline, CDR1 is SEHNR and CDR2 is FQNEAQ (reference sequence). V was cut by 11 bases and J by 2 bases, with 20 bases left in between. The CDR3 DNA sequence: TGTGCCGGGACTGCCTGGGCGGAGACCACAGATACGCAGTATTTT. Its translation is CAGTAWAETTDTQYF.

V is TRBV18 and J is TRBJ1-1; unclear D gene. The CDR3 loop spans 13 amino acids. Between the trimmed V and J ends, which lost 6 bases and 9 bases, there was a span of 17 bases. The germline CDR1 and CDR2 sequences are KGHSH and LQKENI. This CDR3 is CASSNGQDRKAFF. The CDR3 nucleotides are TGTGCCAGCTCCAATGGCCAGGATCGAAAAGCTTTCTTT.

The CDR3 sequence is CASSLSGRVRRETQYF. The DNA for the CDR3 is TGTGCCAGCAGCTTATCCGGGCGGGTTCGGCGAGAGACCCAGTACTTC. The rearrangement links TRBV7-3 to TRBJ2-5; a possible D gene is TRBD2 (5 bases). Germline loops: CDR1 SGHTA, CDR2 FQGTGA. The CDR3 extends over 16 amino acids. The V end was cut by 2 bases, the J end by 4 bases, with 17 bases between.

The chain uses TRBV19 and TRBJ2-7; D is unresolved. This CDR3 has 14 amino acids. The V end was cut by 6 bases, the J end by 3 bases, with 15 bases between. CDR1 is LNHDA and CDR2 is SQIVND in the germline V gene (reference sequence). The CDR3 protein is CASRGLGRNYEQYF. In nucleotides, the CDR3 is TGTGCCAGTAGGGGTTTGGGCAGAAACTACGAGCAGTACTTC.

The V call is TRBV19, the J call TRBJ1-5; 7 positions agree with TRBD1. CDR3 size: 14 residues. The ends lost 4 bases at V and 7 bases at J; junction bases unmatched: 7. Germline assignment: CDR1 LNHDA and CDR2 SQIVND (reference sequence). In nucleotides, the CDR3 is TGTGCCAGTAGTACGACAGGGTGGGGCCAGCCCCAGCATTTT. It encodes CASSTTGWGQPQHF.

The chain couples TRBV7-3 to TRBJ2-7; the D gene is possibly TRBD1 (6 bases). CDR3 length: 17 amino acids. With 3 bases removed from V and 3 bases from J, the gap between germline ends came to 21 bases. Germline V gene sequence: CDR1 SGHTA, CDR2 FQGTGA. The CDR3 reads CASSFWTLRGKNYEQYF. The CDR3 nucleotides read TGTGCCAGCAGCTTTTGGACTCTCAGGGGAAAAAACTACGAGCAGTACTTC.

The chain carries TRBV3-1 (or the pseudogene TRBV3-2) and TRBJ2-1; 7 positions match TRBD2. The CDR3 is 12 amino acids. Germline-derived CDR1 and CDR2 are LGHDT and YNNKEL (reference sequence). J was trimmed by 9 bases and V by 1 base; bases with no gene match: 0. The CDR3 bases are TGTGCCAGCAGCCAAGCTAGCGGTGAGCAGTTCTTC. It translates to CASSQASGEQFF.

This clone was recorded only once. The chain recombines TRBV10-3 with TRBJ1-3; the D is unclear. Germline loops: CDR1 ENHRY, CDR2 SYGVKD. V was clipped by 9 bases and J by 0 bases, with 18 bases between them. This CDR3 has 16 residues. The CDR3 protein is CAMGGSGYSSGNTIYF. CDR3 nucleotides: TGTGCCATGGGTGGTTCGGGGTACAGCTCTGGAAACACCATATATTTT.

This clone is a singleton in its sample. This chain joins TRBV6-2 or TRBV6-3 and TRBJ2-5, with a tentative D call TRBD1 (6 bases). Germline CDR1 reads MNHEY; CDR2 reads SVGEGT. V lost 3 bases to trimming and J lost 2 bases, with 13 bases between them. The CDR3 extends over 15 amino acids. CDR3: CASSYGRGPQETQYF. In nucleotides, the CDR3 is TGTGCCAGCAGTTATGGCAGGGGCCCTCAAGAGACCCAGTACTTC.

The rearrangement joins TRBV10-3 to TRBJ2-1; 7 bases fit TRBD2. CDR1 is ENHRY, CDR2 SYGVKD, per germline. After removal of 7 bases from V and 7 bases from J, the junction contained 10 bases not matched to a gene. This CDR3 has 14 amino acids. The CDR3 loop reads CAINGGSIRNEQFF. The CDR3 DNA sequence: TGTGCCATCAACGGCGGGAGTATTAGGAATGAGCAGTTCTTC.

The V gene is TRBV4-1, the J gene TRBJ2-1; D is unresolved. The CDR3 contains 12 residues. Trimming left V 4 bases short and J 6 bases short, with 7 bases between. Germline-derived CDR1 and CDR2 are MGHRA and YSYEKL. CDR3 loop: CASSLIANEQFF. The CDR3 DNA is TGCGCCAGCAGCCTCATAGCCAATGAGCAGTTCTTC.

The rearrangement links TRBV4-3 to TRBJ2-7, with TRBD1 matching 7 bases. This CDR3 is built from 15 residues. Germline CDR1 reads LGHNA; CDR2 reads YSLEER. V dropped 0 bases and J dropped 4; count of bases not matched to a gene: 6. The CDR3 DNA reads as TGCGCCAGCAGCCAAGATCCCAGGGGGTCGTACGAGCAGTACTTC. Protein: CASSQDPRGSYEQYF.

The chain has TRBV10-3 and TRBJ2-2, with 11 bases aligning to TRBD2. V dropped 5 bases and J dropped 6; count of bases not matched to a gene: 5. This CDR3 is built from 15 residues. Germline V gives CDR1 ENHRY, CDR2 SYGVKD. The CDR3 nucleotides read TGTGCCATCAGTCTACTAGCGGGAGAGGCCGGGGAGCTGTTTTTT. Amino acids: CAISLLAGEAGELFF.

In this sample, this clone turned up once. The chain couples TRBV3-1 (or the pseudogene TRBV3-2) to TRBJ2-2; unclear D gene. The germline V gene has CDR1 LGHDT and CDR2 YNNKEL (reference sequence). The CDR3 has 11 amino acids. V dropped 3 bases and J dropped 7 bases, with 3 bases sitting between them. The CDR3 is CASSHLGELFF. The CDR3 nucleotides are TGTGCCAGCAGCCATCTCGGGGAGCTGTTTTTT.

This rearrangement joins TRBV5-1 to TRBJ1-5, with 9 bases that match TRBD1. Germline V CDR1 and CDR2: SGHRS, YFSETQ. The V and J ends lost 2 bases and 1 base, in that order; junction bases with no gene match: 1. CDR3 length equals 15 residues. CDR3 amino acids: CASSLQGASNQPQHF. The DNA of the CDR3 is TGCGCCAGCAGCTTACAGGGGGCAAGCAATCAGCCCCAGCATTTT.